What follows is one T cell receptor beta chain and its context. Its target is not known. The data stem from a study of blood T cells in healthy people across ages. Primed by a sample-barcoded 5' primer and a J-beta primer mix, a second PCR proceeded for about 6 to 11 cycles. TCRdb passed the 5' RACE reads through MiXCR, listing each CDR3 protein once. Among roughly 900,000 distinct CDR3 sequences listed, around 30% were seen once. V lost 5 bases, J lost 4 bases, and 7 bases stayed unmatched. Germline-derived CDR1 and CDR2 are LGHDT and YNNKEL (reference sequence). This CDR3 is 15 amino acids long. Study results and limitations: Per million T cells, the diversity of TCR beta decreased roughly linearly as age advanced. The long-lived group displayed more naive CD4+ cells, plus higher diversity, than the aged donors did. It was not possible, with unsorted PBMCs, to conclusively compare naive and antigen-experienced cells.

This rearrangement joins TRBV3-1 to TRBJ1-2, with 10 bases matching TRBD1. Source material: blood. This receptor was obtained from a woman aged 80 or older in good health. CDR3 nucleotides: TGTGCCAGCAGCTCCGCCCGGACAGGGGGCTATGGCTACACCTTC. Encoded protein: CASSSARTGGYGYTF.